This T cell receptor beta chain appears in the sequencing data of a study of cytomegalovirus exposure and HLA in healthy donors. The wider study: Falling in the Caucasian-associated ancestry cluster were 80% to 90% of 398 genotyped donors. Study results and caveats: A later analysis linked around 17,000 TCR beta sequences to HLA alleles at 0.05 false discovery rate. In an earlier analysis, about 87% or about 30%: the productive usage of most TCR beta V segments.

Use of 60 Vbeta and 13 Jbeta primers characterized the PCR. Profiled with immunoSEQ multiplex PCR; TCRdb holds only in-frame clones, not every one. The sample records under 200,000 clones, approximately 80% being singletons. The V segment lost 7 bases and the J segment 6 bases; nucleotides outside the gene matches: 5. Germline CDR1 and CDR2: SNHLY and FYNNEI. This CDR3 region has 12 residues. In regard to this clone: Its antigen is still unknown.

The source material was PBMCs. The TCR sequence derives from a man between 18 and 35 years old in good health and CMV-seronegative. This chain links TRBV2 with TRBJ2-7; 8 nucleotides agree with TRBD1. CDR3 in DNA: TGTGCCAGCACGGGACAGGCGGGCGAGCAGTACTTC. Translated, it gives CASTGQAGEQYF.